This T cell receptor beta chain was recovered during a study of cytomegalovirus exposure and HLA in healthy donors. With regard to this clone: Its matching antigen is unknown.

Findings and limits, study-wide: It was 150 or so TCR beta chains that were listed as cytomegalovirus-associated. Generally TCR sequences proved uncommon, though certain public TCRs appeared in numerous donors. Most CMV-associated TCR beta chains were later found to appear HLA-restricted. Trimming of TCR beta V- and J-genes showed a link, identified in a later analysis, to a missense DCLRE1C variant.

Both 60 Vbeta primers and 13 Jbeta primers went into the PCR. Some clones are missing from TCRdb's copy, which holds only in-frame ones; the method was immunoSEQ multiplex PCR. In the table there are 250,000 to 350,000 clones, 80% of which are singletons. V shed 7 bases and J shed 5 bases, with 18 bases lying between them. The CDR3 has 15 amino acids. CDR1 is SNHLY and CDR2 is FYNNEI in the germline V gene. The sequence was collected from a girl aged 2 to 9 in good health and CMV-seronegative. Specimen: PBMCs. The rearrangement links TRBV2 to TRBJ1-3, with D uncertain. CDR3 amino acids: CASTGVGGRRNTIYF. In DNA form, the CDR3 reads TGTGCCAGCACCGGCGTGGGAGGGAGAAGAAACACCATATATTTT.